This T cell receptor (beta chain) was captured by sequencing in a study of cytomegalovirus exposure and HLA in healthy donors (dated by TCRdb to about 2017). Regarding the complete study: An earlier analysis of approximately 590 of the donors reported 250 to 350 Gb of sequence data and 117 million unique TCR beta sequences from about 179 million T cells. About 300 gigabases of sequencing data and approximately 80 million unique TCR sequences were included in an early release covering around 600 HLA-typed donors. Among the roughly 430 genotyped donors, about 85% belonged to the genetic ancestry cluster associated with self-reported Caucasian donors. The study aimed to test whether signatures of past pathogen exposure could be identified by cataloging public T cell receptors. The study used immunosequencing to profile the T cell repertoires of more than 650 subjects and linked those repertoires to cytomegalovirus serostatus. Besides the first cohort of about 730 subjects, a separate validation cohort made up of around 120 different subjects was used. To predict cytomegalovirus infection status, the study combined high-throughput TCR immunosequencing, statistical association of individual TCRs with disease status, and machine learning. A later analysis re-examined previously published TCR beta repertoires from about 670 donors and added high-resolution HLA genotyping to investigate patterns of TCR occurrence. Rather than using new phenotypic data, the later analysis identified candidate immune exposures from TCR beta sequences and from how often those sequences occurred across donors. To decide whether each TCR beta V gene segment behaved as functional or pseudogenic, an earlier analysis of some 570 of the donors relied on high-throughput TCR beta sequencing. Donor age, sex, ethnicity and CMV serostatus were compiled together with the repertoire data. A later genetic analysis took genome-wide SNP genotypes for about 55% of the roughly 670 donors and used that subset as a discovery cohort. Every repertoire in the discovery cohort had been generated on one and the same sequencing platform. Both class I and class II loci were covered by HLA typing, at four-digit resolution. Typing coverage differed by locus: A, B, C, DRB1 and DQB1 were typed in about 620-630 donors, DQA1 in about 560, DPA1 in 600 to 610, and DPB1 in roughly 450. Because of strong linkage in the cohort, roughly five DR-DQ haplotypes were treated as single units for association and clustering. Across around 400 genotyped donors of the cohort, an average of roughly 200,000 unique TCR beta nucleotide sequences per donor were sequenced, and roughly 17% of those sequences were non-productive.

The cohort was made up of hundreds of healthy bone marrow donors. At the time of sampling, all cohort members were nominally healthy, though unrecorded immune exposures were likely present. The donor was CMV seropositive and belonged to the group of 250 to 300 seropositive cohort members. A peripheral blood sample was provided by each donor, and peripheral blood mononuclear cells were used for TCR beta sequencing. Genomic DNA extraction from the blood cell samples was performed with the Qiagen DNeasy Blood Extraction Kit. In this sample, this clone turned up once. There is no known antigen for this receptor. Nothing much larger sits one base from this clone, and base qualities are not available. V and J are truncated by 6 bases and 3 bases respectively, leaving an intervening sequence of 15 bases. The CDR3 measures 14 amino acids from cysteine to phenylalanine. The CDR3 DNA has 42 bases and is translated from base 1. CDR1 MNHNS and CDR2 SASEGT are derived from the germline V gene.

On the study overall, not on this receptor specifically: A further reported finding was that TCR beta sequences accurately predicted the HLA-A and HLA-B alleles for most subjects in the first cohort. Immune exposure information for the cohort was limited to CMV serostatus. Most TCR sequences were seen in very few donors, while some public TCRs were found in many individuals. When HLA alleles, especially DR and DQ, strongly co-occurred, TCR associations were difficult to assign to individual alleles. Several of the top co-occurrence clusters appeared to be linked to parvovirus B19, influenza, CMV and Epstein-Barr virus, according to a later analysis. In an earlier analysis of a few hundred of the donors, most TCR beta V segments were observed in productive rearrangements about 90% or about 30% of the time, broadly matching IMGT annotations. The earlier analysis of some 560 of the donors excluded roughly 17 rarely observed V segments, including chromosome 9 orphons, because counts were too low. In a later analysis, some 17,000 TCR beta sequences were associated with specific HLA alleles at a false discovery rate of 0.05. Some IMGT-functional V segments, including TRBV6-2 and TRBV6-3, could not be told apart with the 87-base-pair reads, so those segments were excluded. A total of about 150 TCR beta chains were listed by the study as associated with cytomegalovirus. In a later analysis, most CMV-associated TCR beta chains were found to appear HLA-restricted, with HLA associations seemingly driven largely by CMV exposure. In both the original and validation cohorts, the classifier was reported to diagnose cytomegalovirus status with high specificity and sensitivity. V-gene and J-gene trimming of TCR beta chains was associated with a missense DCLRE1C variant in a later genetic analysis, and the association was replicated in an independent cohort. A few of the identified cytomegalovirus-associated TCR beta chains were confirmed in vitro to be specific for cytomegalovirus antigens. Sequencing depth was assumed to be roughly uniform across donors in the presence/absence analyses, though that assumption may not hold. In a later genetic analysis, fewer N-insertions in productive TCRs were reported among donors in an Asian-associated ancestry cluster than the roughly 710-donor mean. The authors suggested that the approach could potentially be generalized to other disease states and immunological phenotypes. In this cohort, only TCR beta chains were sequenced, and detectable features were limited by the absence of alpha or paired-chain data. According to a later analysis, TCR association rates differed among HLA loci, with DRB1 alleles showing the most associated TCRs and HLA-C alleles showing the fewest. Linkage disequilibrium might explain the correlated functional status among segregating V segments, but an unknown experimental factor could not be excluded. A later analysis found that HLA-associated TCR beta chains were more clonally expanded and had lower generation probabilities than equally common non-associated chains. A cluster of highly shared sequence variants was judged likely to be a technical artifact of the sequencing pipeline. Because HLA typing was missing for some donors at each locus, association tests included only the typed subset.

Libraries were built with the immunoSEQ multiplex PCR assay. A mixture of 60 forward primers for TCR Vbeta segments and 13 reverse primers for TCR Jbeta segments was used in the multiplex PCR. The CDR3 region of rearranged TCR beta genes was amplified from genomic DNA with a multiplex PCR assay. Amplified TCR beta libraries were sequenced as 87-base-pair reads on the Illumina HiSeq System. In the authors' own workflow: A later analysis counted 65 million to 90 million unique TCR beta chains across the 666 repertoires, and some 12 million of these chains were shared by at least two donors. Raw reads were error-corrected and collapsed into unique sequences by a nearest-neighbor algorithm in which closely related sequences were merged to remove PCR and sequencing errors. CDR3 sequences were aligned to IMGT reference sequences to assign V, D and J gene segments. Each retained sequence needed at least a six-nucleotide match to both a V gene segment and a J gene segment. A rearrangement was called productive if the CDR3 had no stop codons and remained in frame with V and J, and every other rearrangement was called non-productive. CDR3 was defined according to IMGT convention as the region running from the second conserved V-encoded cysteine to the conserved J-encoded phenylalanine. The earlier analysis of about 590 of the donors excluded sequences that lacked an unambiguous match to a single V gene segment. An earlier analysis of some 610 of the donors called V segments functional above 56.7% productive rearrangements and segregating when the between-donor standard deviation exceeded 5%. A statistical classification framework was built for diagnosing cytomegalovirus status from the catalog of TCR beta chain sequences. V and J gene assignment, in a later analysis, came from comparing TCR nucleotide sequences with IMGT/GENE-DB human TR gene sequences. The TCRdist pipeline was used in a later analysis to assign CDR3 sequences and most-parsimonious VDJ recombination scenarios. In a later analysis, each TCR beta chain was defined by its CDR3 amino acid sequence together with its V-gene family, and reads lacking a unique V-gene family were excluded. In a later analysis, nearly 600 highly shared, low-generation-probability nucleotide sequences were removed to address suspected cross-contamination and a sequencing artifact. In a later analysis, a clonal expansion index was calculated for each public chain from normalized within-repertoire ranks of inferred template counts. In a later analysis, generation probabilities were computed with a VDJ recombination model fitted to out-of-frame rearrangements, and the resulting probabilities were checked against IGoR. A later analysis scored TCR-TCR, TCR-HLA and TCR-CMV co-occurrence with hypergeometric tests, applying a repertoire-size bias correction to TCR pairs. To estimate false discovery rates, a later analysis permuted the HLA or CMV assignments 20 times. In a later analysis, co-occurring TCRs were grouped using DBSCAN, and TCRdist sequence similarity was added for clustering within HLA-allele-positive subsets. For co-occurrence clustering, repertoires with fewer than 30,000 or more than 120,000 public chains were excluded, along with several repertoires with anomalous nucleotide sharing. TCRdb stores this immuneACCESS table with in-frame sequences only. Part of the clones is absent; in the studies checked, under half of the shortfall reflects unresolved V genes, and no reason is known for the rest. The D gene and trimming were derived from the DNA, and the V and J assignments and clone size from that table. This sample is represented by about 61,000 clones; 80% to 90% of them were singletons. Together, the top ten hold roughly 1.6% of the sample.

The clonotype was recovered from a man aged 25 to 40 in good health and CMV-seropositive. Sample: PBMCs. This receptor chain uses TRBV6-1 and TRBJ2-7; no D segment can be confidently identified. The nucleotides are TGTGCCAGCAGGGCCGACTGGAAGAGCTACGAGCAGTACTTC. This gives the protein CASRADWKSYEQYF.